This entry lists 12 T cell receptor beta chains sequenced from one sample in a study of Graves' ophthalmopathy and Graves' hyperthyroidism. For repertoire sequencing, the TCR beta CDR3 regions were amplified from RNA transcripts. First-round RT-PCR with HTBI primers preceded a second-round multiplex PCR. TCRdb redid the calling of the multiplex PCR reads with MiXCR, one entry per CDR3 protein. The repertoire consists of fewer than 600,000 distinct CDR3 sequences, with around an eighth occurring once and the leading ten covering about 10%. The sample consisted of blood. These receptors were taken from a woman in her 30s with Graves' ophthalmopathy.

The chain is built from TRBV28 and TRBJ2-7; D remains ambiguous. Germline loops: CDR1 MDHEN, CDR2 SYDVKM. Trimming left V 4 bases short and J 2 bases short, with 9 bases between. The CDR3 contains 13 residues. The CDR3 here is CASSSIPTYEQYF. The DNA for the CDR3 is TGTGCCAGCAGTTCGATCCCTACCTACGAGCAGTACTTC.

This clonotype was detected ten times or more. CDR3 residues: CASTKAGVGSEQYF. CDR3 nucleotide sequence: TGTGCCAGCACCAAAGCGGGAGTTGGGTCCGAGCAGTACTTC. The gene calls are TRBV12-3 or TRBV12-4 and TRBJ2-7, with 8 bases fitting TRBD2. The J segment lost 6 bases and the V segment lost 7 bases, leaving 11 bases of the junction unmatched. This CDR3 has 14 amino acids.

This clonotype was found many times. J is TRBJ1-3 and V is TRBV4-2; no firm D call. The CDR3 loop spans 14 amino acids. The V end was cut by 5 bases, the J end by 0 bases, with 8 bases between. Germline V gene data show CDR1 as LGHNA and CDR2 as YNFKEQ. The CDR3 loop is CASSSDLSGNTIYF. CDR3 DNA: TGTGCCAGCAGCTCGGATCTCTCTGGAAACACCATATATTTT.

As for this clonotype: A much more abundant neighbour one base away suggests this may be a read error. The CDR3 reads CASTTTANTEAFF. The CDR3 DNA follows: TGTGCCAGCACCACGACAGCGAACACTGAAGCTTTCTTT. The V and J genes are TRBV28 and TRBJ1-1; TRBD1 might be the D (5 bases). Germline values: CDR1 MDHEN, CDR2 SYDVKM. The germline V and J ends were trimmed by 7 bases and 1 base, with 10 bases remaining between them. The CDR3 covers 13 residues.

The table lists this clonotype with many counts. The chain has TRBV6-5 and TRBJ1-1; possibly TRBD1 for D (6 bases). Germline V lookup: CDR1 MNHEY, CDR2 SVGAGI. The CDR3 has 16 residues. Trimming shortened V by 5 bases and J by 1 base, and 17 bases separated the two germline ends. CDR3 in DNA: TGTGCCAGCAGTAACGTACGGGGGGCTTCGAACACTGAAGCTTTCTTT. Its translation is CASSNVRGASNTEAFF.

At least ten counts were recorded for this clonotype. The chain has TRBV2 and TRBJ2-2, with D uncertain. This CDR3 comprises 14 residues. V was pared by 7 bases and J by 1 base, with 10 bases between. CDR1 and CDR2 (germline): SNHLY, FYNNEI. DNA of the CDR3: TGTGCCAGCAAACCGGCACAGAACACCGGGGAGCTGTTTTTT. Translating gives CASKPAQNTGELFF. Combining the CDR3 with reference TRBV2 and TRBJ2-2 gives the whole variable domain EPEVTQTPSHQVTQMGQEVILRCVPISNHLYFYWYRQILGQKVEFLVSFYNNEISEKSEIFDDQFSVERPDGSNFTLKIRSTKLEDSAMYFCASKPAQNTGELFFGEGSRLTVL.

This clonotype has at least ten counts. The chain uses TRBV4-1 and TRBJ1-5, with TRBD1 matching over 7 bases. J was trimmed by 7 bases and V by 3 bases; bases with no gene match: 3. The germline gives CDR1 MGHRA, CDR2 YSYEKL. CDR3 size: 13 residues. CDR3 amino acids: CASSQPGGQPQHF. In DNA form, the CDR3 reads TGCGCCAGCAGCCAGCCAGGGGGACAGCCCCAGCATTTT.

This clonotype was seen repeatedly, ten times or more. This chain joins TRBV7-2 and TRBJ2-7; a weak D match, TRBD2 (5 bases). The CDR3 contains 15 residues. Trimming shortened V by 4 bases and J by 0 bases, and 13 bases separated the two germline ends. CDR1 is SGHTA, CDR2 FQGNSA, per germline. DNA for the CDR3: TGTGCCAGCAGCTCGAGGACTGGTAGCTCCTACGAGCAGTACTTC. Amino acid sequence: CASSSRTGSSYEQYF.

This clonotype was recorded many times. The rearrangement links TRBV11-1 to TRBJ2-7; 9 nucleotides agree with TRBD2. Germline V gene data show CDR1 as SGHAT and CDR2 as FQDESV (reference sequence). V lost 3 bases, J lost 3 bases, and 9 bases stayed unmatched. The CDR3 is made up of 16 amino acids. The CDR3 loop is CASSFGVAGDLYEQYF. In nucleotides, the CDR3 is TGTGCCAGCAGCTTTGGGGTAGCGGGGGACCTCTACGAGCAGTACTTC.

This clonotype has ten or more counts. The chain recombines TRBV10-3 with TRBJ1-2; D remains ambiguous. V dropped 2 bases and J dropped 3 bases, with 10 bases sitting between them. The CDR3 runs to 14 residues. Looked up from germline, CDR1 is ENHRY and CDR2 is SYGVKD. Written as DNA, the CDR3 is TGTGCCATCAGTGAGGCAGTCCGATACTATGGCTACACCTTC. It is translated as CAISEAVRYYGYTF.

Many counts were recorded for this clonotype. V is TRBV11-1 and J is TRBJ1-2; TRBD1 matches at 7 bases. V dropped 4 bases and J dropped 8; count of bases not matched to a gene: 16. The CDR3 contains 16 residues. Germline assignment: CDR1 SGHAT and CDR2 FQDESV (reference sequence). The CDR3 sequence is CASSSPGGQGESGYTF. The CDR3, as DNA: TGTGCCAGCAGCTCTCCAGGGGGGCAGGGCGAATCCGGCTACACCTTC.

This clonotype was seen repeatedly, ten times or more. The CDR3 sequence: CASLRGGYTF. The CDR3 DNA sequence: TGTGCCAGCCTTAGGGGGGGCTACACCTTC. The chain carries TRBV2 and TRBJ1-2; the D gene is possibly TRBD1 (6 bases). CDR1 and CDR2 (germline): SNHLY, FYNNEI. This CDR3 region has 10 residues. Deletions cut 8 bases from V and 8 bases from J, with 9 bases between.